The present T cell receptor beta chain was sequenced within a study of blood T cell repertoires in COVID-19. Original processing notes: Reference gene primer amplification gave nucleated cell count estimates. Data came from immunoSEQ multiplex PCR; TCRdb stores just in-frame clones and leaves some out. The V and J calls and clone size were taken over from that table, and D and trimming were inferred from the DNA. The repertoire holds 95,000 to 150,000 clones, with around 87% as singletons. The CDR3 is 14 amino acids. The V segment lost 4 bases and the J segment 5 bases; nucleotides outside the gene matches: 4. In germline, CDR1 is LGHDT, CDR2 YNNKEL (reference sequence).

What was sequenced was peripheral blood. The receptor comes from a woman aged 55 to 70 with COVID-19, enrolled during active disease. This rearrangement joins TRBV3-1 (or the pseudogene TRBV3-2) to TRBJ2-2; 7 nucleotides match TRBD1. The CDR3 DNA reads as TGTGCCAGCAGCCCGCGACAGGGTACCGGGGAGCTGTTTTTT. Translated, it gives CASSPRQGTGELFF.